Shown below are 10 T cell receptor beta chains from a single sample sequenced in a study of cytomegalovirus exposure and HLA in healthy donors. 60 Vbeta and 13 Jbeta primers were used in PCR. Using immunoSEQ multiplex PCR, the repertoire was profiled, and TCRdb retains in-frame clones only, with some absent. The table records about 240,000 clones, over 70% of them present only once. The sample taken for sequencing was PBMCs. The origin of the receptors is a woman in her sixties or seventies in good health and CMV-seropositive.

The table lists this clone with a count of one. The chain couples TRBV4-2 to TRBJ2-3, with 12 nucleotides matching TRBD2. The CDR3 covers 17 residues. CDR1 LGHNA and CDR2 YNFKEQ come from the germline V gene. V gave up 2 bases and J gave up 5 bases; unmatched junction bases: 8. The CDR3 loop reads CASSQRLAGVGGDTQYF. CDR3 DNA sequence: TGTGCCAGCAGCCAAAGACTAGCGGGAGTTGGTGGAGATACGCAGTATTTT.

For this clone: This sample includes further DNA sequences coding for the same CDR3. V usage is TRBV9 and J usage is TRBJ2-1, with 10 bases fitting TRBD2. Trimming cost V 2 bases and J 4 bases; bases outside gene matches: 3. Germline V gene sequence: CDR1 SGDLS, CDR2 YYNGEE. This CDR3 is 15 amino acids long. DNA for the CDR3: TGTGCCAGCAGCGTTGGACTAGCGGAATACAATGAGCAGTTCTTC. It translates to CASSVGLAEYNEQFF.

This chain joins TRBV6-1 and TRBJ1-4; tentative D call: TRBD1 (6 bases). This CDR3 has 13 amino acids. Trimming shortened V by 4 bases and J by 6 bases, and 9 bases separated the two germline ends. Germline V gene data show CDR1 as MNHNS and CDR2 as SASEGT. The CDR3 here is CASSAGTYEKLFF. The CDR3 DNA sequence: TGTGCCAGCAGTGCCGGGACATATGAAAAACTGTTTTTT.

This chain links TRBV15 with TRBJ2-5, with TRBD1 matching over 8 bases. Near its end, the DNA agrees better with TRBJ2-7, so the J call may be wrong. The CDR3 has 15 amino acids. Germline V gene data show CDR1 as LNHNV and CDR2 as YYDKDF (reference sequence). The CDR3 DNA follows: TGTGCCACCAGCGACCGGGACAGGAGCTCCTACGAGCAGTACTTC. Its translation: CATSDRDRSSYEQYF.

The chain has TRBV28 and TRBJ2-1, with no clear D. Germline CDR1 and CDR2: MDHEN and SYDVKM. This CDR3 region has 13 residues. The V and J ends lost 6 bases and 3 bases respectively, with 9 bases between them. The chain's CDR3 is CASRPPSYNEQFF. DNA of the CDR3: TGTGCCAGCAGACCCCCTAGCTACAATGAGCAGTTCTTC.

This clone was seen a handful of times. The chain joins TRBV29-1 to TRBJ1-2; weak D call: TRBD1 (6 bases). The germline V gene encodes CDR1 SQVTM and CDR2 ANQGSEA. The V and J ends lost 4 bases and 4 bases respectively, with 10 bases between them. The CDR3 has 12 amino acids. Here the CDR3 DNA reads TGCAGCGTTGTACAGGGCAGCTATGGCTACACCTTC. Translating gives CSVVQGSYGYTF. Using reference TRBV29-1 and TRBJ1-2 for the parts outside the CDR3, the full variable domain is SAVISQKPSRDICQRGTSLTIQCQVDSQVTMMFWYRQQPGQSLTLIATANQGSEATYESGFVIDKFPISRPNLTFSTLTVSNMSPEDSSIYLCSVVQGSYGYTFGSGTRLTVV.

V and J are TRBV9 and TRBJ1-5; TRBD1 matches at 7 bases. After removal of 3 bases from V and 2 bases from J, the junction contained 8 bases not matched to a gene. Germline CDR1 is SGDLS and CDR2 is YYNGEE. This CDR3 region has 16 residues. CDR3 in DNA: TGTGCCAGCAGCGCGGGAGGGGGCTTTGGCAATCAGCCCCAGCATTTT. Translation gives CASSAGGGFGNQPQHF.

The chain has TRBV9 and TRBJ2-3, with D possibly matching TRBD1 (5 bases). The CDR3 is 16 residues long. V lost 1 base and J lost 2, with 14 bases in between. CDR1 and CDR2 from the germline V gene are SGDLS and YYNGEE. CDR3 sequence: CASSVLLQGFTDTQYF. The CDR3, as DNA: TGTGCCAGCAGCGTACTTTTGCAGGGTTTCACAGATACGCAGTATTTT.

The rearrangement joins TRBV6-5 to TRBJ1-2; TRBD1 might be the D (5 bases). Germline CDR1 MNHEY, CDR2 SVGAGI. V was clipped by 7 bases and J by 8 bases, with 20 bases between them. The CDR3 is made up of 14 amino acids. The chain's CDR3 is CASKLDTNDRGYTF. The CDR3, as DNA: TGTGCCAGCAAGCTGGACACTAATGATCGGGGCTACACCTTC.

This chain joins TRBV14 and TRBJ2-5; 10 nucleotides match TRBD2. The germline V gene has CDR1 SGHDN and CDR2 FVKESK. Unmatched junction bases numbered 12, after V lost 0 bases and J lost 5 bases. There are 18 residues in the CDR3. The CDR3 DNA reads as TGTGCCAGCAGCCAAGATGGGGTACTAGCGGGATGGATGGAGACCCAGTACTTC. Translation: CASSQDGVLAGWMETQYF.